Shown below are 7 T cell receptor beta chains from a single sample sequenced in a study of shared clonotypes between healthy human individuals. Naive CD8 cells lacked CD45RO and underwent positive selection for CCR7, leaving out terminally differentiated effector memory CD45RA+ cells. Assay used: immunoSEQ multiplex PCR; TCRdb lists only in-frame clones, some missing. The sample lists about 2.2 million clones; about 93% were seen once. Input material: naive CD8+ T cells from PBMCs. These receptors all come from a young man in good health. Some clones in this sample may be carry-over from other donors' samples.

The CDR3 nucleotides read TGTGCCAGCAGCGCTAGCGGGAGTTGGAGTGAGCAGTTCTTC. This encodes CASSASGSWSEQFF. The V call is TRBV9, the J call TRBJ2-1; 10 nucleotides match TRBD2. The trim removed 3 bases at V and 9 bases at J, leaving 6 bases unmatched. Germline values: CDR1 SGDLS, CDR2 YYNGEE. The CDR3 covers 14 residues.

This rearrangement joins TRBV6-1 to TRBJ1-5, with 9 positions matching TRBD1. The CDR3 consists of 15 residues. The V gene end was trimmed by 3 bases and the J gene end by 5 bases; junction bases not matched to a gene: 5. The germline CDR1 and CDR2 sequences are MNHNS and SASEGT. CDR3 sequence reads: CASSDGDRVYQPQHF. The CDR3 nucleotides read TGTGCCAGCAGTGATGGGGACAGGGTATATCAGCCCCAGCATTTT.

V is TRBV6-5 and J is TRBJ1-1; possible D gene TRBD1, 5 bases. With 3 bases removed from V and 4 bases from J, the gap between germline ends came to 12 bases. Germline V gene lookup returns CDR1 MNHEY and CDR2 SVGAGI. The CDR3 length is 14 residues. CDR3 loop: CASSYKGEGTEAFF. The CDR3 DNA reads as TGTGCCAGCAGTTATAAAGGGGAGGGCACTGAAGCTTTCTTT.

The chain is built from TRBV6-1 and TRBJ1-5, with 7 bases that match TRBD1. Germline values: CDR1 MNHNS, CDR2 SASEGT. This CDR3 is built from 15 residues. Germline trimming cut 8 bases from V and 0 bases from J; bases unmatched to any gene: 7. CDR3 sequence (DNA): TGTGCCAGCGGGGACAGTAGATTTAGCAATCAGCCCCAGCATTTT. Residues: CASGDSRFSNQPQHF.

The rearrangement links TRBV7-2 to TRBJ1-1; D is ambiguous. The CDR3 length is 15 residues. Per the germline V gene, CDR1 is SGHTA and CDR2 is FQGNSA. V was cut by 3 bases and J by 1 base, with 12 bases left in between. Here the CDR3 reads CASSLSWLGNTEAFF. The CDR3 DNA is TGTGCCAGCAGCTTGTCCTGGTTGGGGAACACTGAAGCTTTCTTT.

A single count supports this clone. The chain recombines TRBV5-6 with TRBJ2-3, with 8 bases identical to TRBD2. CDR1 and CDR2 from the germline V gene are SGHDT and YYEEEE. The CDR3 is 16 amino acids. After removal of 0 bases from V and 2 bases from J, the junction contained 5 bases not matched to a gene. CDR3 DNA sequence: TGTGCCAGCAGCTTGGCCAGTAGCGGGGCCACAGATACGCAGTATTTT. As protein: CASSLASSGATDTQYF.

The rearrangement joins TRBV4-3 to TRBJ2-1; the D call may be TRBD1 or TRBD2 (5 bases each). V lost 1 base to trimming and J lost 5 bases, with 15 bases between them. CDR1 LGHNA and CDR2 YSLEER come from the germline V gene. The CDR3 length is 16 residues. In nucleotides, the CDR3 is TGCGCCAGCAGCCAAGGCTTCGGGACCCTTAACAATGAGCAGTTCTTC. This sequence encodes CASSQGFGTLNNEQFF.